This T cell receptor (beta chain) was sequenced for a study of blood T cell repertoires in COVID-19. Germline CDR1 DFQATT, CDR2 SNEGSKA (reference sequence). This CDR3 is 17 amino acids long. J lost 0 bases, V lost 3 bases, and 11 bases had no gene match. Authors' data handling: Reference gene primers were amplified, and this amplification served to estimate nucleated cell counts. Data came from immunoSEQ multiplex PCR; TCRdb stores just in-frame clones and leaves some out. The V and J calls and clone size come from that table; D and trimming were worked out from the DNA. The table shows about 180,000 clones, with about 85% occurring only once.

This TCR came from an elderly woman with acute or convalescent COVID-19. The V and J genes are TRBV20-1 and TRBJ2-1; 7 nucleotides align to TRBD2. The sequencing sample was made of peripheral blood. CDR3 in DNA: TGCAGTGCTAGTGTCGGTCGGTGGGGGGGCTCCTACAATGAGCAGTTCTTC. The encoded protein is CSASVGRWGGSYNEQFF.